The 21 T cell receptor beta chains listed next were all sequenced from one sample in a study of follicular helper T cells after annual influenza vaccination. Time point indicated: 2014-2015 season, 7 days after vaccination. Libraries were prepared by immunoSEQ multiplex PCR; TCRdb keeps only in-frame clonotypes and omits some of them. The sample yields some 890 clones, roughly 85% seen once. Here the sequenced sample was CXCR5+ CD38+ circulating T follicular helper cells from blood, taken 7 days after influenza vaccination. This sample's subset: circulating Tfh, non-naive CD4+CXCR5+PD-1+ (ICOS+CD38+ or ICOS-CD38-). The receptor set was obtained from an adult who received the influenza vaccine.

The chain joins TRBV4-1 to TRBJ2-6, with TRBD1 matching 9 bases. Germline CDR1 MGHRA, CDR2 YSYEKL. J gave up 4 bases and V 3 bases, and 10 bases lay outside the gene matches. The CDR3 totals 18 residues. The CDR3 coding sequence is TGCGCCAGCAGCCACCACCGGGACAGGGATTCAGGGGCCAACGTCCTGACTTTC. Translating it yields CASSHHRDRDSGANVLTF.

The rearrangement joins TRBV7-2 to TRBJ1-2; 7 bases are shared with TRBD1. V shed 3 bases and J 1 base; nucleotides not matched to a gene: 11. From germline, CDR1 is SGHTA and CDR2 FQGNSA. The CDR3 has 17 residues. The CDR3 spells CASSLRGYRGDNYGYTF. The CDR3 DNA reads as TGTGCCAGCAGCTTGAGGGGCTACAGGGGCGATAACTATGGCTACACCTTC.

The chain links TRBV5-1 to TRBJ2-2, with 8 positions matching TRBD2. CDR3 length: 16 amino acids. V lost 5 bases, J lost 2 bases, and 8 bases stayed unmatched. CDR1 is SGHRS, CDR2 YFSETQ, per germline. CDR3 residues: CASSPSGGGNTGELFF. The DNA of the CDR3 is TGCGCCAGCAGTCCCAGCGGGGGAGGAAACACCGGGGAGCTGTTTTTT.

The rearrangement links TRBV7-3 to TRBJ2-5; tentatively, D is TRBD2 (5 bases). Germline values: CDR1 SGHTA, CDR2 FQGTGA. V was trimmed by 10 bases and J by 2 bases, leaving 14 bases between them. This CDR3 has 13 residues. The CDR3 region has the DNA TGTGCCACGGCCCGAGCGGTGCAAGAGACCCAGTACTTC. Its protein product is CATARAVQETQYF.

The chain is built from TRBV30 and TRBJ2-2; 7 bases fit TRBD2. The germline CDR1 and CDR2 sequences are GTSNPN and SVGIG (reference sequence). V was clipped by 1 base and J by 10 bases; unmatched bases: 12. The CDR3 has 15 residues. The CDR3 protein is CAWSADSLGGEELFF. The CDR3 coding sequence is TGTGCCTGGAGTGCTGACAGCTTGGGAGGGGAGGAGCTGTTTTTT.

This chain joins TRBV7-9 and TRBJ2-5; the match to TRBD1 covers 8 bases. Germline CDR1 reads SEHNR; CDR2 reads FQNEAQ (reference sequence). The V and J ends lost 1 base and 2 bases, in that order; junction bases with no gene match: 12. The CDR3 contains 18 residues. CDR3 loop: CASSLGGRTGSSQETQYF. For the CDR3, the DNA is TGTGCCAGCAGCTTAGGAGGGCGGACAGGGAGTTCGCAAGAGACCCAGTACTTC. Filled out from reference TRBV7-9 and TRBJ2-5, the complete variable domain reads DTGVSQNPRHKITKRGQNVTFRCDPISEHNRLYWYRQTLGQGPEFLTYFQNEAQLEKSRLLSDRFSAERPKGSFSTLEIQRTEQGDSAMYLCASSLGGRTGSSQETQYFGPGTRLLVL.

This chain links TRBV7-9 with TRBJ2-7, with a tentative D call TRBD2 (5 bases). The ends were cut back, 0 bases at V and 7 bases at J, with 13 bases in the middle. Germline V CDR1 and CDR2: SEHNR, FQNEAQ (reference sequence). The CDR3 extends over 14 amino acids. The CDR3 DNA reads as TGTGCCAGCAGCTTAGCGAGCGTCCCGGGGGAGCAGTACTTC. Protein sequence: CASSLASVPGEQYF. The whole variable domain, filled in from reference TRBV7-9 and TRBJ2-7, reads DTGVSQNPRHKITKRGQNVTFRCDPISEHNRLYWYRQTLGQGPEFLTYFQNEAQLEKSRLLSDRFSAERPKGSFSTLEIQRTEQGDSAMYLCASSLASVPGEQYFGPGTRLTVT.

The genes are TRBV27 and TRBJ2-3, with 7 bases matching TRBD1. The CDR3 spans 14 residues. Germline V gene sequence: CDR1 MNHEY, CDR2 SMNVEV (reference sequence). J lost 2 bases, V lost 7 bases, and 6 bases had no gene match. CDR3 loop: CASKPGQYTDTQYF. The CDR3 DNA sequence: TGTGCCAGCAAGCCGGGACAGTACACAGATACGCAGTATTTT.

The V gene is TRBV29-1, the J gene TRBJ2-1; TRBD1 is a possible D gene (5 bases). Trimming removed 0 bases from V and 5 bases from J, with 8 bases in between. This CDR3 contains 13 residues. Per germline, CDR1 SQVTM and CDR2 ANQGSEA. CDR3 DNA: TGCAGCGTTGAAGATTGGACAAACAATGAGCAGTTCTTC. Amino acids: CSVEDWTNNEQFF.

The J gene is TRBJ1-5, the V gene TRBV28; no definite D call. V dropped 6 bases and J dropped 7 bases, with 16 bases sitting between them. CDR1 is MDHEN and CDR2 is SYDVKM in the germline V gene. CDR3 length: 14 amino acids. Here the CDR3 DNA reads TGTGCCAGCAGCTTACAAGCCCCGGGACAGCCCCAGCATTTT. Translation gives CASSLQAPGQPQHF.

As concerns this clone: The conserved phenylalanine or tryptophan is not found at the CDR3 terminus, so this likely reflects a read error. The rearrangement uses TRBV6-1 and TRBJ1-6; 10 bases agree with TRBD1. The CDR3 is 18 residues long. Per germline, CDR1 MNHNS and CDR2 SASEGT. V dropped 1 base and J dropped 3; count of bases not matched to a gene: 6. CDR3 region: CASSEEGGQGYYNSPLHS. The CDR3 bases are TGTGCCAGCAGTGAAGAAGGGGGACAGGGGTACTATAATTCACCCCTCCACTCT.

V is TRBV5-1 and J is TRBJ2-6; TRBD1 agrees at 10 bases. The CDR3 runs to 17 residues. Losses at the gene ends were 4 bases for V and 2 bases for J; bases not matched to a gene: 6. From germline, CDR1 is SGHRS and CDR2 YFSETQ. The CDR3 DNA follows: TGCGCCAGCAGCCCGAGGGACAGGGGAACTGGGGCCAACGTCCTGACTTTC. Its protein is CASSPRDRGTGANVLTF.

A few counts support this clone. This chain links TRBV7-9 with TRBJ2-2; D is unresolved. CDR3 length: 13 residues. Germline-derived CDR1 and CDR2 are SEHNR and FQNEAQ (reference sequence). V lost 8 bases and J lost 3, with 10 bases in between. CDR3 amino acids: CASYGLDTGELFF. The CDR3 nucleotides are TGTGCCAGCTATGGGCTCGACACCGGGGAGCTGTTTTTT. The full variable domain, with the rest looked up from reference TRBV7-9 and TRBJ2-2, is DTGVSQNPRHKITKRGQNVTFRCDPISEHNRLYWYRQTLGQGPEFLTYFQNEAQLEKSRLLSDRFSAERPKGSFSTLEIQRTEQGDSAMYLCASYGLDTGELFFGEGSRLTVL.

This clone came up once. The gene calls are TRBV13 and TRBJ2-5; 7 bases are a match to TRBD2. Trimming took 3 bases from V and 3 from J; bases not matched to a gene: 7. Germline CDR1 reads PRHDT; CDR2 reads FYEKMQ (reference sequence). There are 15 residues in the CDR3. CDR3 loop: CASSFRMTSKETQYF. CDR3 coding DNA: TGTGCCAGCAGCTTCCGGATGACTAGCAAAGAGACCCAGTACTTC.

This rearrangement joins TRBV18 to TRBJ2-7, with D maybe TRBD1 (5 bases). The CDR3 has 15 residues. CDR1 KGHSH and CDR2 LQKENI come from the germline V gene. V lost 3 bases and J lost 0, with 12 bases in between. The CDR3 region has the DNA TGTGCCAGCTCACCCTACAGGAGCAACTCCTACGAGCAGTACTTC. Protein: CASSPYRSNSYEQYF.

This clone has only one observation. The chain couples TRBV7-6 to TRBJ2-2; D unresolved. From germline, CDR1 is SGHVS and CDR2 FNYEAQ. V was shortened by 3 bases and J by 4 bases, with 9 bases between the two germline ends. The CDR3 runs 14 residues. The CDR3 DNA reads as TGTGCCAGCAGCTTCTTACTTCTCACCGGGGAGCTGTTTTTT. It is translated as CASSFLLLTGELFF.

The V and J genes are TRBV9 and TRBJ2-1; the match to TRBD2 covers 12 bases. Trimming removed 2 bases from V and 7 bases from J; junction bases left unmatched: 10. The CDR3 extends over 17 amino acids. From germline, CDR1 is SGDLS and CDR2 YYNGEE. The CDR3: CASSVTYTSGGTNEQFF. The CDR3 region has the DNA TGTGCCAGCAGCGTCACCTACACTAGCGGGGGGACTAATGAGCAGTTCTTC.

The chain recombines TRBV11-3 with TRBJ2-1, with 7 bases identical to TRBD2. J lost 6 bases, V lost 5 bases, and 13 bases had no gene match. CDR1 and CDR2 (germline): SGHNT, YENEEA. CDR3 size: 16 residues. Here the CDR3 DNA reads TGTGCCAGCAGCCTATCATTTACGGCGGGAGTCAATGAGCAGTTCTTC. Its protein product is CASSLSFTAGVNEQFF.

The V and J genes are TRBV2 and TRBJ2-7, with 8 bases matching TRBD1. The J segment lost 1 base and the V segment lost 7 bases, leaving 6 bases of the junction unmatched. The CDR3 consists of 14 residues. CDR1 is SNHLY, CDR2 FYNNEI, per germline. For the CDR3, the DNA is TGTGCCAGCAAAGGTACAGGGGGGTCCTACGAGCAGTACTTC. Residues: CASKGTGGSYEQYF.

The rearrangement joins TRBV14 to TRBJ2-7, with 7 bases matching TRBD1. Losses at the gene ends were 2 bases for V and 2 bases for J; bases not matched to a gene: 6. The CDR3 is 15 residues long. Germline V gene lookup returns CDR1 SGHDN and CDR2 FVKESK. The CDR3 reads CASSQLSTGAYEQYF. The DNA of the CDR3 is TGTGCCAGCAGCCAATTGAGCACAGGGGCCTACGAGCAGTACTTC.

The chain uses TRBV2 and TRBJ1-6; 7 bases match TRBD1. CDR3 length equals 15 residues. The germline V gene has CDR1 SNHLY and CDR2 FYNNEI. Germline trimming cut 6 bases from V and 6 bases from J; bases unmatched to any gene: 8. CDR3 sequence (DNA): TGTGCCAGCAGAGTGGACAGGCAGACTAATTCACCCCTCCACTTT. Residues: CASRVDRQTNSPLHF.